This T cell receptor (beta chain) derives from a study of early T cells in non-severe SARS-CoV-2 infection (dated by TCRdb to the early 2020s). Background for the entire study: Bulk RNA from unsorted whole blood was used for TCR sequencing, so alpha and beta chains could not be paired. What the authors observed across the whole study: VDJdb matching was skewed toward anti-spike CD8 responses and likely underestimated virus-specific expansions by missing private and CD4 specificities.

A case-control design nested within a healthcare worker cohort in London, UK, was used, with weekly nasopharyngeal swab PCR tests and blood sampling performed. Healthcare workers were recruited during the week of the UK lockdown, between 23 and 31 March 2020, and followed weekly for up to 16 weeks. The library was produced with 5' RACE. Sequencer: NextSeq 500. The TCR library protocol attached unique molecular identifiers to individual cDNA molecules to correct for sequencing error and PCR bias. Both TCR alpha and beta chains were sequenced, and tight co-correlation was observed between alpha and beta sequence abundances in each sample. Per the original workflow: Decombinator V4 was used to annotate TCR sequences for V gene, J gene and CDR3. TCRs were defined as expanded if a significant change between any two time points was detected under a Poisson model with p below 0.0001. TCR abundances were normalised to the total number of TCRs sequenced per sample and were expressed as counts per million. TRAV1-2 paired with TRAJ12, TRAJ20 or TRAJ33 defined MAIT TCRs, while TRAV10 paired with TRAJ18 defined iNKT TCRs. VDJdb, accessed on 1 November 2021, was searched for TCRs annotated for CMV, EBV and SARS-CoV-2, and TCRs annotated for more than one antigen were excluded. TCRdb trimmed public reads at Q25 via fastp, called clones via MiXCR and kept in-frame beta chains. When rows share a CDR3 protein, they turn into one entry using the most common DNA and genes. The V and J calls come from TCRdb's annotation, not from the publication. This sample is represented by about 56,000 distinct CDR3 sequences; around 12% of them were singletons. Of the sample, about 3% falls within the top ten clones.

Spanning cysteine to phenylalanine, the CDR3 consists of 14 amino acids. The entry retains the CDR3 DNA only, 42 bases that are in frame from base 1. The CDR1 and CDR2 encoded by the germline V gene (reference sequence) are SEHNR and FQNEAQ. Trimming at the junction amounts to 5 bases on V and 3 bases on J, and the germline ends lie 13 bases apart. This clonotype was detected many times. The clone's antigen remains unknown. Per-base qualities were not stored, and no clone one base away is much larger. Here the chain combines TRBV7-9 and TRBJ2-5; the D region possibly corresponds to TRBD1 (6 bases align). The sample was whole blood. The sequence was collected from an adult who was a healthcare worker with PCR-confirmed SARS-CoV-2 infection or an uninfected control (not recorded which). The sequence in DNA is TGTGCCAGCAGCCCGATGGGACAAGAAGAGACCCAGTACTTC. This codes for CASSPMGQEETQYF.